This TCR beta chain was retrieved from a study of Ad26.COV2.S vaccination and SARS-CoV-2 variants. Libraries were prepared by immunoSEQ multiplex PCR; TCRdb keeps only in-frame clonotypes and omits some of them. Seen here are hundreds of thousands of clones, around nine tenths observed once, and the top ten hold around 3.7%. The CDR3 has 14 residues. CDR1 is SQVTM, CDR2 ANQGSEA, per germline. V lost 7 bases and J 0 bases, leaving 12 bases between the germline ends. Treatment denoted: approximately 18 received Ad26.COV2.S at low or high dose, single or two shots; roughly five received placebo; per-sample allocation not given. At day 63 after the first vaccine or placebo injection, samples were drawn.

The origin of this receptor is a person aged 18-60 years who received the Ad26.COV2.S COVID-19 vaccine or a placebo. The chain joins TRBV29-1 to TRBJ1-4; D remains ambiguous. The sample was peripheral blood, taken in a trial of Ad26.COV2.S vaccine versus placebo. CDR3 sequence reads: CSAIGFATNEKLFF. The CDR3 DNA reads as TGCAGCGCCATCGGGTTCGCAACTAATGAAAAACTGTTTTTT.